Sequencing of this T cell receptor beta chain was carried out in a study of shared clonotypes between healthy human individuals. Of note for this clone: What it binds is not known.

General study points: The study found about 5% of naive CD4 clonotypes shared across a few donors.

In replicate PCRs of sorted subsets, roughly 190 ng DNA, some 28,000 T cell genomes, was used. Measured with immunoSEQ multiplex PCR; TCRdb has only the in-frame clones, and not every one. The sample has roughly 410,000 clones; 95% to 97% are singletons. Donors included only healthy HIV-negative adults lacking recent acute infections or vaccinations. The sequencing sample was made of memory CD8+ T cells sorted from blood. Stated subset: CD45RO+ cells pooled with CCR7-negative TemRA cells. The TCR sequence derives from a young man in good health.

CDR3 nucleotides: TGTGCCAGCAGTTCCCCTCCCGGGACTAGCGGGAGGAAGGTCTACGAGCAGTACTTC. Protein product: CASSSPPGTSGRKVYEQYF. The V call is TRBV28, the J call TRBJ2-7; 15 positions match TRBD2. CDR1 is MDHEN and CDR2 is SYDVKM in the germline V gene. Losses at the gene ends were 4 bases for V and 3 bases for J; bases not matched to a gene: 13. This CDR3 is built from 19 residues. Filled out from reference TRBV28 and TRBJ2-7, the complete variable domain reads DVKVTQSSRYLVKRTGEKVFLECVQDMDHENMFWYRQDPGLGLRLIYFSYDVKMKEKGDIPEGYSVSREKKERFSLILESASTNQTSMYLCASSSPPGTSGRKVYEQYFGPGTRLTVT.